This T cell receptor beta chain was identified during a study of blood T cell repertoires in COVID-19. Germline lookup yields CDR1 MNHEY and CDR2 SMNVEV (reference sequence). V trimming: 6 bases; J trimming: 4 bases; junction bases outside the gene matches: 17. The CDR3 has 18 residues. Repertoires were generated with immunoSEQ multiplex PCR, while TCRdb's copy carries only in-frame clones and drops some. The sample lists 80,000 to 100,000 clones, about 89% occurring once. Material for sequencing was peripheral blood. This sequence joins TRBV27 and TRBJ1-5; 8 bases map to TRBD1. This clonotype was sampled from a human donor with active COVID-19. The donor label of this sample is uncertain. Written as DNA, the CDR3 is TGTGCCAGCAGCTACCCTCCCAGGGGGCTTGATACTAATCAGCCCCAGCATTTT. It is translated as CASSYPPRGLDTNQPQHF.